The 9 T cell receptor beta chains below come from one sample, sequenced in a study of radiation and T cells in renal cell carcinoma. Assay: immunoSEQ multiplex PCR; the TCRdb copy retains only in-frame clones and omits some. The sample yields 95,000 to 150,000 clones, approximately 78% seen once. Time point indicated: baseline pretreatment blood. The treatment was: 15 Gy SBRT to primary tumor, nephrectomy 4 weeks later. The sequences come from blood, collected from a patient whose treatment included radiotherapy and nephrectomy. The origin of the receptors is a woman in her fifties or sixties with renal cell carcinoma.

There are a few counts of this clone. CDR3 sequence: CASSLLGGLQPQHF. CDR3 nucleotides: TGTGCCAGCAGTTTATTGGGGGGGTTACAGCCCCAGCATTTT. The chain has TRBV27 and TRBJ1-5, with D possibly being TRBD1 (5 bases). Per germline, CDR1 MNHEY and CDR2 SMNVEV (reference sequence). Trimming pared 1 base from V and 7 bases from J, leaving 11 bases between. This CDR3 is 14 amino acids long.

The chain has TRBV4-1 and TRBJ2-3, with 8 bases lining up with TRBD2. The CDR3 has 14 amino acids. Germline V gene lookup returns CDR1 MGHRA and CDR2 YSYEKL. The V gene end was trimmed by 3 bases and the J gene end by 3 bases; junction bases not matched to a gene: 2. CDR3 in amino acids: CASSHGGATDTQYF. CDR3 DNA: TGCGCCAGCAGCCACGGGGGGGCAACAGATACGCAGTATTTT.

The chain carries TRBV6-5 and TRBJ2-7, with a weak D call TRBD1 (6 bases). Germline CDR1 and CDR2: MNHEY and SVGAGI. Trimming removed 4 bases at V and 2 bases at J, with 6 bases between. The CDR3 contains 12 residues. The CDR3 DNA is TGTGCCAGCAGTTGGGACACCTACGAGCAGTACTTC. Protein product: CASSWDTYEQYF.

The chain links TRBV5-1 to TRBJ2-3, with 12 bases fitting TRBD2. J was trimmed by 3 bases and V by 4 bases; bases with no gene match: 3. This CDR3 is built from 15 residues. Per the germline V gene, CDR1 is SGHRS and CDR2 is YFSETQ. Here the CDR3 reads CASSDGLAGTDTQYF. DNA for the CDR3: TGCGCCAGCAGCGACGGACTAGCGGGGACAGATACGCAGTATTTT.

The V gene is TRBV10-3, the J gene TRBJ2-1; TRBD1 matches at 7 bases. Looked up from germline, CDR1 is ENHRY and CDR2 is SYGVKD. V gave up 6 bases and J gave up 3 bases; unmatched junction bases: 8. This CDR3 contains 15 residues. The CDR3 is CAISLLGQDYNEQFF. Written as DNA, the CDR3 is TGTGCCATCAGCCTACTTGGACAGGACTACAATGAGCAGTTCTTC.

This rearrangement joins TRBV6-6 to TRBJ1-5; no clear D. V was pared by 5 bases and J by 6 bases, with 14 bases between. The CDR3 contains 14 residues. Germline assignment: CDR1 MNHNY and CDR2 SVGAGI (reference sequence). DNA of the CDR3: TGTGCCAGCAGTGTGTACGGGAGCGGTCAGCCCCAGCATTTT. Translated, it gives CASSVYGSGQPQHF.

CDR3: CASSEMYEQYF. The CDR3 nucleotides are TGCGCCAGCAGTGAAATGTACGAGCAGTACTTC. The J gene is TRBJ2-7, the V gene TRBV10-2; no clear D gene. The CDR3 has 11 residues. CDR1 is WSHSY, CDR2 SAAADI, per germline. V was pared by 3 bases and J by 4 bases, with 4 bases between.

The chain combines TRBV30 with TRBJ1-4; D unresolved. The germline V and J ends were trimmed by 2 bases and 6 bases, with 10 bases remaining between them. This CDR3 spans 13 amino acids. Per the germline V gene, CDR1 is GTSNPN and CDR2 is SVGIG (reference sequence). The CDR3 here is CAWSQQWDEKLFF. The CDR3 DNA reads TGTGCCTGGAGTCAGCAATGGGATGAAAAACTGTTTTTT.

The rearrangement links TRBV9 to TRBJ2-5; D not resolved. Germline CDR1 reads SGDLS; CDR2 reads YYNGEE. This CDR3 has 15 residues. Trimming stripped 2 bases from V and 0 bases from J, with 11 bases between. CDR3 sequence reads: CASSVGISYQETQYF. DNA of the CDR3: TGTGCCAGCAGCGTCGGAATCTCGTACCAAGAGACCCAGTACTTC.